Shown below are 4 T cell receptor beta chains from a single sample sequenced in a study of CD8 T cells in Susac syndrome. An input of about 0.5 to 1 ug of RNA was subjected to reverse transcription using random hexamers. TCRdb re-derived calls from the immunoSEQ multiplex PCR reads in MiXCR, one entry per CDR3 protein. The table shows just over 150,000 distinct CDR3 sequences, with around 96% occurring only once. The sample comprised CD4+ T cells from PBMCs. The receptors stem from a human donor with Susac syndrome.

This chain connects TRBV6-6 to TRBJ2-7; TRBD2 aligns across 10 bases. CDR1 MNHNY and CDR2 SVGAGI come from the germline V gene (reference sequence). After removal of 7 bases from V and 0 bases from J, the junction contained 6 bases not matched to a gene. This CDR3 spans 15 amino acids. The CDR3 DNA is TGTGCCAGCACCTCATTAGCGGGGGGCTCCTACGAGCAGTACTTC. This gives the protein CASTSLAGGSYEQYF.

The count of this clonotype is one. The rearrangement links TRBV20-1 to TRBJ1-2; 9 positions match TRBD1. This CDR3 spans 13 amino acids. Losses at the gene ends were 6 bases for V and 0 bases for J; bases not matched to a gene: 2. Germline V gives CDR1 DFQATT, CDR2 SNEGSKA (reference sequence). For the CDR3, the DNA is TGCAGTGCCTGGACAGGGGCTAACTATGGCTACACCTTC. This encodes CSAWTGANYGYTF.

The chain couples TRBV4-1 to TRBJ2-5, with D possibly being TRBD1 or TRBD2 (6 bases each). This CDR3 spans 15 amino acids. V was clipped by 3 bases and J by 0 bases, with 11 bases between them. Looked up from germline, CDR1 is MGHRA and CDR2 is YSYEKL. The CDR3 loop reads CASSHPGGYQETQYF. The CDR3 DNA follows: TGCGCCAGCAGCCATCCCGGGGGCTACCAAGAGACCCAGTACTTC.

This clonotype came up once. The V gene is TRBV19, the J gene TRBJ2-3; weak D call: TRBD2 (6 bases). V lost 7 bases and J 1 base, leaving 12 bases between the germline ends. Germline lookup yields CDR1 LNHDA and CDR2 SQIVND (reference sequence). This CDR3 spans 14 amino acids. CDR3 sequence: CASTRGGGTDTQYF. In DNA, the CDR3 is TGTGCCAGTACCCGAGGAGGGGGCACAGATACGCAGTATTTT.